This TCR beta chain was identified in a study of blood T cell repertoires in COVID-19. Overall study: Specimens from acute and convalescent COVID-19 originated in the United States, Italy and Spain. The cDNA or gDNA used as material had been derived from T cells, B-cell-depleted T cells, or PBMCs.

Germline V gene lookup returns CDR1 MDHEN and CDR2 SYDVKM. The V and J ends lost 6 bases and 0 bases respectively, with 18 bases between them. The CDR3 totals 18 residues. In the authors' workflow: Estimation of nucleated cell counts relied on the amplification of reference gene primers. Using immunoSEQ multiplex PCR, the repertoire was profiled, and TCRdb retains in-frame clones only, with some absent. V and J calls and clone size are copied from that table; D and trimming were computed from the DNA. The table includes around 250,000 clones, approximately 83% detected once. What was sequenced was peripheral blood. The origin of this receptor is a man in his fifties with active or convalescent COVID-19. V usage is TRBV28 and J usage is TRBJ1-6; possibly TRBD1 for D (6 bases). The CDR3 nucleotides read TGTGCCAGCAGCGGAGATACAGGGACGAGCTCCTATAATTCACCCCTCCACTTT. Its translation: CASSGDTGTSSYNSPLHF.